Listed below are T cell receptor beta chains from one sample, sequenced in a study of cytomegalovirus exposure and HLA in healthy donors. Profiled with immunoSEQ multiplex PCR; TCRdb holds only in-frame clones, not every one. This sample has roughly 220,000 clones, with roughly 80% found just once. Sequencing was performed on PBMCs. These receptors were obtained from a man younger than 40 in good health and CMV-seronegative. Both conserved end residues are part of each CDR3.

>TRBV28
CASSFAQGKQYF
>TRBV9
CASSVEASRQETQYF
>TRBV6-6
CASSHSGGFLGETQYF
>TRBV7-2
CASSLGARGSPYEQYF
>TRBV29-1
CSGWTTVPRNNEQFF
>TRBV7-2
CASSPPGWGNNEKLFF
>TRBV10-3
CAISESLAGGRGPDTQYF
>TRBV25-1
CASSDPGQGGYEQYF
>TRBV5-4
CASSLFFQETQYF
>TRBV20-1
CSAGQPTEAFF
>TRBV10-1
CASSTGGRGNSPLHF
>TRBV27
CASSRNSPLHF
>TRBV28
CASSPDRVGPDTQYF
>TRBV29-1
CSVGGGTNEKLFF
>TRBV7-8
CASSPVEEGNTEAFF
>TRBV28
CASRGVGSYEQYF
>TRBV5-1
CASSFTPGEQYF
>TRBV30
CAWSYGGGHQPQHF
>TRBV28
CASSDDGLAGLYEQYF
>TRBV4-1
CASSQAGTGLYGYTF
>TRBV5-6
CASSPLGLAGAGDTQYF
>TRBV7-2
CASSLSDFGEQYF
>TRBV6-6
CASRLTTGSQPQHF
>TRBV5-6
CASSLEPSGGRGGSHF
>TRBV20-1
CSARLAEKLFF
>TRBV28
CASRPHRAGNTIYF
>TRBV5-7
CASSLSKGGAFADTQYF
>TRBV5-1
CASTGLAGVTQYF
>TRBV28
CASSFQGYPYEQYF
>TRBV2
CASTQGGAYGYTF
>TRBV7-9
CASGPNEQFF
>TRBV28
CASSAGTQNTEAFF
>TRBV5-1
CASSPGQGAYEKLFF
>TRBV27
CASMSGVGANQPQHF
>TRBV28
CASSLQGDVYEQYF
>TRBV27
CASSSGLNYNEQFF
>TRBV2
CAIQRGGGGTDTQYF
>TRBV27
CASNSGVNTEAFF
>TRBV27
CASSLSRTGGVYGYTF
>TRBV4-3
CASSPYPQGGNTGELFF
>TRBV4-1
CASSLGAEETQYF
>TRBV27
CASSLSPLAGLPTLYQYNEQFF
>TRBV6-6
CASIAAGGSVYGYTF
>TRBV11-2
CASSLVGRGNYEQYF
>TRBV29-1
CSAEQGLPEAFF
>TRBV7-2
CASSLNQGGSYTF
>TRBV14
CASSQETMGSPLHF
>TRBV29-1
CSVATGGGVDTQYF
>TRBV6-6
CASSAGTSGYNEQFF
>TRBV28
CASRSGTGGNQPQHF
>TRBV25-1
CASSGGTGRSPLHF
>TRBV10-3
CAISALQGSYEQYF
>TRBV5-6
CASSPRNGGDEKLFF
>TRBV15
CATSRGTGGGYEQYF
>TRBV28
CASRTTGGITEAFF